The next 21 T cell receptor beta chains were all read from a single sample in a study of vaccination and CD4 T cells after COVID-19. The Oncomine TCR Beta short-read assay was what sequenced the DNA obtained from cultured CD4+ T cells. TCRdb redid the calling of the PCR reads with MiXCR, one entry per CDR3 protein. This sample has 15,000 to 20,000 distinct CDR3 sequences, with under 40% found just once. Treatment defined: approximately 9-day PBMC culture with coronavirus spike peptide pools or control peptides (ViraFEST assay). Which antigens these TCRs recognize remains unknown. The sequencing sample was made of cultured CD4+ T cells from blood. The source of these receptors is a human donor with COVID-19.

The chain recombines TRBV5-4 with TRBJ1-2; weak D call: TRBD1 (5 bases). The CDR3 extends over 13 amino acids. Trimming shortened V by 2 bases and J by 3 bases, and 8 bases separated the two germline ends. Germline assignment: CDR1 SGHNT and CDR2 YYREEE (reference sequence). The CDR3 reads CASSFSRDYGYTF. CDR3 DNA sequence: TGTGCCAGCAGCTTTAGCAGGGACTATGGCTACACCTTC.

This clonotype was picked up a small number of times. The chain uses TRBV6-1 and TRBJ2-3; 8 nucleotides agree with TRBD2. The CDR3 has 14 residues. The ends lost 6 bases at V and 2 bases at J; junction bases unmatched: 4. Germline V gene data show CDR1 as MNHNS and CDR2 as SASEGT. For the CDR3, the DNA is TGTGCCAGCAGGGCGGGGGGATCCACAGATACGCAGTATTTT. Protein: CASRAGGSTDTQYF.

This clonotype is classed as medium-sized. The rearrangement uses TRBV7-8 and TRBJ1-1; 7 bases are shared with TRBD1. The ends lost 2 bases at V and 3 bases at J; junction bases unmatched: 0. Germline assignment: CDR1 SGHVS and CDR2 FQNEAQ. The CDR3 spans 13 residues. The CDR3 coding sequence is TGTGCCAGCAGCTTAACAGGGGACACTGAAGCTTTCTTT. Protein: CASSLTGDTEAFF.

The genes are TRBV20-1 and TRBJ1-6; D ambiguous. The CDR3 extends over 13 amino acids. Germline values: CDR1 DFQATT, CDR2 SNEGSKA (reference sequence). The V end lost 0 bases, the J end lost 13 bases, and 13 bases lay between the germline ends. Here the CDR3 reads CSARDPGSDPLHF. CDR3 in DNA: TGCAGTGCTAGAGATCCGGGAAGTGATCCCCTCCACTTT.

This clonotype has only one observation. The chain joins TRBV3-1 to TRBJ2-6; no clear D. Deletions cut 4 bases from V and 10 bases from J, with 8 bases between. This CDR3 has 12 residues. Germline-derived CDR1 and CDR2 are LGHDT and YNNKEL (reference sequence). DNA of the CDR3: TGTGCCAGCAGCCCTAGGCTTAACGTCCTGACTTTC. Protein product: CASSPRLNVLTF.

This rearrangement joins TRBV4-3 to TRBJ2-1; 8 positions match TRBD2. CDR3 length: 15 amino acids. With V trimmed by 0 bases and J by 2 bases, 0 bases remained unmatched. In germline, CDR1 is LGHNA, CDR2 YSLEER. CDR3 bases: TGCGCCAGCAGCCAAGACGGGGGGGCCTACAATGAGCAGTTCTTC. This sequence encodes CASSQDGGAYNEQFF.

This clonotype came up a few times. J is TRBJ1-5 and V is TRBV4-1; no clear D gene. Germline V gene lookup returns CDR1 MGHRA and CDR2 YSYEKL. The CDR3 runs 13 residues. V lost 0 bases, J lost 4 bases, and 4 bases lay in between. In DNA, the CDR3 is TGCGCCAGCAGCCAAGATCCGAATCAGCCCCAGCATTTT. Amino acid sequence: CASSQDPNQPQHF.

This clonotype was seen a single time. V is TRBV20-1 and J is TRBJ2-1; D is perhaps TRBD1 or TRBD2 (7 bases each). The CDR3 runs 12 residues. The germline V gene has CDR1 DFQATT and CDR2 SNEGSKA (reference sequence). The V end was cut by 5 bases, the J end by 12 bases, with 17 bases between. CDR3 DNA: TGCAGTGCTCAGCGGGACAGCCATGGGCAGTTCTTC. Protein product: CSAQRDSHGQFF.

This clonotype is medium-sized in the sample. The chain carries TRBV20-1 and TRBJ2-2; perhaps TRBD1 as D (6 bases). Looked up from germline, CDR1 is DFQATT and CDR2 is SNEGSKA (reference sequence). V gave up 5 bases and J gave up 3 bases, with 10 bases separating them. This CDR3 has 13 amino acids. As DNA, the CDR3 is TGCAGTGCTTCCACAGGGTACACCGGGGAGCTGTTTTTT. The encoded protein is CSASTGYTGELFF.

In its sample, this clonotype was seen a few times. This sequence joins TRBV11-2 and TRBJ2-5, with a possible D match to TRBD1 (6 bases). Germline CDR1 SGHAT, CDR2 FQNNGV. The ends were cut back, 5 bases at V and 9 bases at J, with 13 bases in the middle. The CDR3 spans 12 residues. In DNA, the CDR3 is TGTGCCAGCAGCGTACCAACAGGGCCCCAGTACTTC. This sequence encodes CASSVPTGPQYF.

This clonotype was seen more than once but under ten times. The genes are TRBV6-2 or TRBV6-3 and TRBJ2-1; 7 nucleotides align to TRBD2. From germline, CDR1 is MNHEY and CDR2 SVGEGT. This CDR3 spans 14 amino acids. The V gene end was trimmed by 6 bases and the J gene end by 0 bases; junction bases not matched to a gene: 2. This CDR3 reads CASRPGGSYNEQFF. The CDR3, as DNA: TGTGCCAGCAGGCCGGGGGGCTCCTACAATGAGCAGTTCTTC.

This sequence joins TRBV5-1 and TRBJ2-5; weak D call: TRBD1 (5 bases). CDR1 and CDR2 from the germline V gene are SGHRS and YFSETQ. This CDR3 comprises 16 residues. The V end lost 3 bases, the J end lost 0 bases, and 15 bases lay between the germline ends. This chain's CDR3 is CASSSQPRTNQETQYF. In nucleotides, the CDR3 is TGCGCCAGCAGCTCCCAACCACGGACAAACCAAGAGACCCAGTACTTC.

This clonotype was seen more than once but under ten times. CDR3 region: CASSPAFRSGQETQYF. The CDR3 coding sequence is TGTGCCAGCAGTCCCGCCTTCCGTAGCGGCCAAGAGACCCAGTACTTC. The rearrangement joins TRBV27 to TRBJ2-5, with D tentatively TRBD2 (6 bases). Germline CDR1 and CDR2: MNHEY and SMNVEV (reference sequence). V dropped 5 bases and J dropped 1 base, with 17 bases sitting between them. CDR3 size: 16 residues.

As concerns this clonotype: One end of the junction is discordant with germline, which a read error may explain. The V call is TRBV6-1, the J call TRBJ2-1; no definite D call. CDR3 length: 11 amino acids. Germline assignment: CDR1 MNHNS and CDR2 SASEGT. This CDR3 reads CASRRIGEEIF. The CDR3 bases are TGTGCCAGCAGACGGATCGGCGAGGAAATCTTC.

The CDR3 spells CASSVDGDTGELFF. DNA of the CDR3: TGTGCCAGCAGCGTAGACGGGGACACCGGGGAGCTGTTTTTT. V gene TRBV9 combines with J gene TRBJ2-2, with TRBD2 as a possible D gene (5 bases). Trimming cost V 0 bases and J 3 bases, with 6 bases left between them. Germline V gene data show CDR1 as SGDLS and CDR2 as YYNGEE. The length of the CDR3 is 14 residues.

This clonotype was seen only a few times. The rearrangement joins TRBV5-5 to TRBJ2-2; 7 positions agree with TRBD1. The J segment lost 0 bases and the V segment lost 5 bases, leaving 7 bases of the junction unmatched. The CDR3 is made up of 16 amino acids. CDR1 and CDR2 from the germline V gene are SGHKS and YYEKEE (reference sequence). In DNA, the CDR3 is TGTGCCAGCAGGCGAACAGGGGCCACGAACACCGGGGAGCTGTTTTTT. Protein sequence: CASRRTGATNTGELFF.

The genes are TRBV28 and TRBJ1-1; D is undetermined. CDR1 and CDR2 from the germline V gene are MDHEN and SYDVKM. This CDR3 contains 14 residues. The ends were cut back, 3 bases at V and 5 bases at J, with 13 bases in the middle. DNA for the CDR3: TGTGCCAGCAGTTTCGCCGCGATGGGGACTGAAGCTTTCTTT. It specifies CASSFAAMGTEAFF. The full variable domain, completed using reference TRBV28 and TRBJ1-1, is DVKVTQSSRYLVKRTGEKVFLECVQDMDHENMFWYRQDPGLGLRLIYFSYDVKMKEKGDIPEGYSVSREKKERFSLILESASTNQTSMYLCASSFAAMGTEAFFGQGTRLTVV.

The chain carries TRBV12-3 or TRBV12-4 and TRBJ2-7; TRBD2 matches 7 bases. This CDR3 comprises 16 residues. After removal of 6 bases from V and 6 bases from J, the junction contained 17 bases not matched to a gene. CDR3 bases: TGTGCCAGCAGCCTATTACTACAGCGGGGAATGCGCGAGCAGTACTTC. As protein: CASSLLLQRGMREQYF.

The chain uses TRBV11-2 and TRBJ1-4; D gene uncertain. V was shortened by 3 bases and J by 6 bases, with 14 bases between the two germline ends. The CDR3 is 15 residues long. CDR1 and CDR2 from the germline V gene are SGHAT and FQNNGV. CDR3 nucleotide sequence: TGTGCCAGCAGCTTTATGGGAGGGTCGGATGAAAAACTGTTTTTT. Its translation: CASSFMGGSDEKLFF.

The V and J genes are TRBV5-1 and TRBJ2-3; D is tentatively TRBD1 or TRBD2 (5 bases each). The CDR3 sequence is 13 residues long. Germline lookup yields CDR1 SGHRS and CDR2 YFSETQ. V was trimmed by 4 bases and J by 6 bases, leaving 12 bases between them. This CDR3 is CASSITWGDTQYF. CDR3 nucleotide sequence: TGCGCCAGCAGCATCACGTGGGGGGATACGCAGTATTTT.

V usage is TRBV10-3 and J usage is TRBJ1-2, with TRBD1 matching 10 bases. In germline, CDR1 is ENHRY, CDR2 SYGVKD. V shed 0 bases, J shed 3 bases, and the junction held 1 base outside the gene matches. This CDR3 contains 15 residues. CDR3 DNA: TGTGCCATCAGTGAGTCGGGACAGGGGCACTATGGCTACACCTTC. Residues: CAISESGQGHYGYTF.